The next 22 T cell receptor beta chains were all read from a single sample in a study of blood T cell repertoires in COVID-19. TCRdb keeps only in-frame clones here, not all; method: immunoSEQ multiplex PCR. The profile shows 150,000 or so clones, approximately 80% of them singletons. The material sequenced was PBMCs or T cells enriched from blood (not recorded which). The receptors derive from a woman between 55 and 75 years old who had recovered from COVID-19.

The V gene is TRBV6-1, the J gene TRBJ2-1; 8 bases agree with TRBD1. This CDR3 contains 16 residues. CDR1 MNHNS and CDR2 SASEGT come from the germline V gene. V shed 3 bases, J shed 7 bases, and the junction held 11 bases outside the gene matches. The CDR3 DNA follows: TGTGCCAGCAGTGACGCGCTGGGACAGGTATGGAATGAGCAGTTCTTC. Amino acids: CASSDALGQVWNEQFF.

This clone was observed a handful of times. This CDR3 is CASSQVAGQGYEQYF. CDR3 bases: TGCGCCAGCAGCCAAGTCGCGGGACAGGGTTACGAGCAGTACTTC. The chain employs TRBV4-1 and TRBJ2-7, with 9 nucleotides matching TRBD1. CDR1 and CDR2 from the germline V gene are MGHRA and YSYEKL. The CDR3 extends over 15 amino acids. V trimming: 1 base; J trimming: 4 bases; junction bases outside the gene matches: 5.

This chain connects TRBV6-5 to TRBJ1-1, with 8 bases identical to TRBD1. The CDR3 extends over 15 amino acids. Per the germline V gene, CDR1 is MNHEY and CDR2 is SVGAGI. The ends lost 5 bases at V and 0 bases at J; junction bases unmatched: 5. CDR3 in amino acids: CASSLLQGVNTEAFF. The CDR3 nucleotides read TGTGCCAGCAGTCTGCTACAGGGGGTGAACACTGAAGCTTTCTTT.

The chain uses TRBV5-1 and TRBJ2-1; D is unresolved. Germline V lookup: CDR1 SGHRS, CDR2 YFSETQ. The CDR3 totals 14 residues. Trimming took off 0 bases at V and 0 bases at J, with 4 bases between the two ends. As DNA, the CDR3 is TGCGCCAGCAGCTTGGTAGCCTCCTACAATGAGCAGTTCTTC. Translation gives CASSLVASYNEQFF.

This chain links TRBV6-4 with TRBJ2-1; 14 positions match TRBD2. V dropped 5 bases and J dropped 10; count of bases not matched to a gene: 10. CDR1 and CDR2 from the germline V gene are MRHNA and SNTAGT. The CDR3 runs 16 residues. Here the CDR3 DNA reads TGTGCCAGCAGTTTCTCCGGGACTAGCGGGAGTATAGAGCAGTTCTTC. Translating it yields CASSFSGTSGSIEQFF.

The genes are TRBV2 and TRBJ1-5, with TRBD1 matching 7 bases. The V segment lost 4 bases and the J segment 7 bases; nucleotides outside the gene matches: 4. The germline V gene encodes CDR1 SNHLY and CDR2 FYNNEI. The CDR3 totals 13 residues. The CDR3 spells CASSGTGFQPQHF. The CDR3 DNA reads as TGTGCCAGCAGTGGGACAGGTTTCCAGCCCCAGCATTTT. Looking up the rest from reference TRBV2 and TRBJ1-5 gives the full variable domain: EPEVTQTPSHQVTQMGQEVILRCVPISNHLYFYWYRQILGQKVEFLVSFYNNEISEKSEIFDDQFSVERPDGSNFTLKIRSTKLEDSAMYFCASSGTGFQPQHFGDGTRLSIL.

V and J are TRBV28 and TRBJ1-5; the match to TRBD1 covers 8 bases. CDR3 length: 16 amino acids. V lost 7 bases, J lost 4 bases, and 12 bases stayed unmatched. Germline V gives CDR1 MDHEN, CDR2 SYDVKM. The DNA of the CDR3 is TGTGCCAGCAAATTGGAGACAGGGGCCCGAAATCAGCCCCAGCATTTT. It is translated as CASKLETGARNQPQHF.

Written as DNA, the CDR3 is TGTGCCAGCAGCCGAGACAATGAGCAGTTCTTC. Amino acid sequence: CASSRDNEQFF. This chain joins TRBV6-2 or TRBV6-3 and TRBJ2-1; D gene uncertain. Germline V gene data show CDR1 as MNHEY and CDR2 as SVGEGT. The CDR3 consists of 11 residues. V lost 6 bases and J lost 5, with 5 bases in between.

This clone was recorded only once. The chain recombines TRBV2 with TRBJ2-1, with TRBD2 as a possible D gene (5 bases). This CDR3 region has 15 residues. The V gene lost 4 bases and the J gene lost 8 bases, with 18 bases spanning the gap. The germline gives CDR1 SNHLY, CDR2 FYNNEI. Here the CDR3 reads CASSGGRTESDEQFF. CDR3 DNA sequence: TGTGCCAGCAGTGGGGGTAGGACTGAATCCGATGAGCAGTTCTTC.

The rearrangement uses TRBV5-1 and TRBJ2-3; TRBD1 might be the D (6 bases). The length of the CDR3 is 15 residues. Trimming shortened V by 6 bases and J by 1 base, and 15 bases separated the two germline ends. The germline CDR1 and CDR2 sequences are SGHRS and YFSETQ. The DNA for the CDR3 is TGCGCCAGCACCCCGGCCGAGGGGGGCACAGATACGCAGTATTTT. It specifies CASTPAEGGTDTQYF.

The chain employs TRBV28 and TRBJ2-2, with D unclear. In germline, CDR1 is MDHEN, CDR2 SYDVKM. The CDR3 totals 12 residues. V was pared by 4 bases and J by 6 bases, with 6 bases between. The DNA for the CDR3 is TGTGCCAGCAGTTCCCTCCCCGGGGAGCTGTTTTTT. It codes for CASSSLPGELFF.

V gene TRBV30 combines with J gene TRBJ2-7; 7 nucleotides line up with TRBD2. The length of the CDR3 is 16 residues. From germline, CDR1 is GTSNPN and CDR2 SVGIG (reference sequence). V lost 1 base and J lost 4; bases outside the gene matches: 13. The DNA of the CDR3 is TGTGCCTGGAGTGCCCGGGACTACCGCAACCCTTACGAGCAGTACTTC. It is translated as CAWSARDYRNPYEQYF.

The chain employs TRBV10-3 and TRBJ1-1; D not resolved. The length of the CDR3 is 16 residues. Trimming stripped 0 bases from V and 3 bases from J, with 14 bases between. CDR1 is ENHRY and CDR2 is SYGVKD in the germline V gene. CDR3 bases: TGTGCCATCAGTGAGTCGCGGCGGGGAAGGGACACTGAAGCTTTCTTT. Translating gives CAISESRRGRDTEAFF.

The V and J genes are TRBV6-5 and TRBJ1-2; D is perhaps TRBD1 (6 bases). Deletions cut 6 bases from V and 0 bases from J, with 14 bases between. CDR3 length: 15 residues. Germline loops: CDR1 MNHEY, CDR2 SVGAGI. CDR3 region: CASRLRQEPNYGYTF. DNA of the CDR3: TGTGCCAGCAGGTTAAGACAGGAGCCTAACTATGGCTACACCTTC.

There are a few counts of this clone. The chain combines TRBV5-1 with TRBJ1-2, with unresolved D. V was pared by 1 base and J by 4 bases, with 17 bases between. In germline, CDR1 is SGHRS, CDR2 YFSETQ. This CDR3 spans 16 amino acids. CDR3 amino acids: CASSLTTGSDFYGYTF. The DNA of the CDR3 is TGCGCCAGCAGCTTGACAACCGGGTCAGACTTCTATGGCTACACCTTC.

The chain couples TRBV10-2 to TRBJ1-2; a weak D match, TRBD1 (6 bases). CDR1 and CDR2 from the germline V gene are WSHSY and SAAADI. Trimming removed 1 base from V and 8 bases from J, with 17 bases in between. The CDR3 spans 15 residues. The CDR3, as DNA: TGCGCCAGCAGTGAGTATATACAGGGTGCAGGAGGCTACACCTTC. This encodes CASSEYIQGAGGYTF.

This clone was seen just once. The J gene is TRBJ1-2, the V gene TRBV7-8; 7 positions agree with TRBD1. Germline-derived CDR1 and CDR2 are SGHVS and FQNEAQ. V lost 5 bases, J lost 4 bases, and 4 bases stayed unmatched. This CDR3 has 13 amino acids. The CDR3 sequence: CASSRRDSYGYTF. The CDR3 bases are TGTGCCAGCAGCCGCCGGGACAGCTATGGCTACACCTTC.

The chain uses TRBV27 and TRBJ1-2; 10 bases fit TRBD1. V trimming: 5 bases; J trimming: 4 bases; junction bases outside the gene matches: 7. Germline-derived CDR1 and CDR2 are MNHEY and SMNVEV (reference sequence). This CDR3 has 15 amino acids. The CDR3, as DNA: TGTGCCAGCAGTCGCCCGGGACAGGGGCTCTATGGCTACACCTTC. Translating it yields CASSRPGQGLYGYTF.

The genes are TRBV3-1 (or the pseudogene TRBV3-2) and TRBJ1-6; D gene unclear. The CDR3 consists of 14 residues. Trimming cost V 2 bases and J 8 bases, with 10 bases left between them. Germline assignment: CDR1 LGHDT and CDR2 YNNKEL (reference sequence). CDR3 DNA: TGTGCCAGCAGCCAAAGTGGGCCTGATTCACCCCTCCACTTT. Its translation is CASSQSGPDSPLHF.

This chain joins TRBV19 and TRBJ2-1; 15 bases are a match to TRBD2. The CDR3 runs 17 residues. With 7 bases clipped from V and 10 bases from J, the junction kept 14 bases outside the gene matches. Germline V CDR1 and CDR2: LNHDA, SQIVND (reference sequence). The CDR3 region is CASISKGGLAGGGEQFF. As DNA, the CDR3 is TGTGCCAGTATTTCCAAGGGAGGACTAGCGGGAGGGGGGGAGCAGTTCTTC.

V and J are TRBV7-2 and TRBJ2-1, with 7 bases matching TRBD1. Germline lookup yields CDR1 SGHTA and CDR2 FQGNSA. The CDR3 covers 15 residues. V trimming: 5 bases; J trimming: 4 bases; junction bases outside the gene matches: 8. This CDR3 is CASSQYRGMYNEQFF. DNA for the CDR3: TGTGCCAGCAGCCAATACAGGGGTATGTACAATGAGCAGTTCTTC.

The chain carries TRBV9 and TRBJ1-1; D is undetermined. V dropped 0 bases and J dropped 1 base, with 4 bases sitting between them. The CDR3 extends over 13 amino acids. Germline CDR1 reads SGDLS; CDR2 reads YYNGEE. The CDR3 bases are TGTGCCAGCAGCGTAGGGCCGAACACTGAAGCTTTCTTT. It specifies CASSVGPNTEAFF.